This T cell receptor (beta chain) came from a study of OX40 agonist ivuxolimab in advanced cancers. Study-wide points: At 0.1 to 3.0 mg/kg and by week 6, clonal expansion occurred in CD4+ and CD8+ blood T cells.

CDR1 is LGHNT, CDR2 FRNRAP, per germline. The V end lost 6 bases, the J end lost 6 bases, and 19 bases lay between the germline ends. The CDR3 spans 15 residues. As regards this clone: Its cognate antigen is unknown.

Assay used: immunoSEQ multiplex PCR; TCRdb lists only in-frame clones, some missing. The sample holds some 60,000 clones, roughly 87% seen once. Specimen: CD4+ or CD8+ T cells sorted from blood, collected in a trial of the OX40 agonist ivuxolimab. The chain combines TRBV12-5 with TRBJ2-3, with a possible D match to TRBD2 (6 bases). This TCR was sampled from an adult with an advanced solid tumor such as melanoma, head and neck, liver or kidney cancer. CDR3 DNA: TGTGCTAGTGGACCTCGGGAGTGGGGGGACGATACGCAGTATTTT. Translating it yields CASGPREWGDDTQYF.